The next 4 T cell receptor beta chains were all read from a single sample in a study of blood T cell repertoires in COVID-19. Generated by immunoSEQ multiplex PCR, the TCRdb table keeps only in-frame clones and is missing some. The sample holds over 200,000 clones, roughly 90% seen once. Sequenced input: peripheral blood. These receptors came from a middle-aged man with active or convalescent COVID-19.

The genes are TRBV28 and TRBJ2-1; D unclear. The germline V gene encodes CDR1 MDHEN and CDR2 SYDVKM. The CDR3 totals 13 residues. V was shortened by 2 bases and J by 2 bases, with 4 bases between the two germline ends. The CDR3 loop reads CASSLQAYNEQFF. The CDR3 DNA sequence: TGTGCCAGCAGTTTACAGGCCTACAATGAGCAGTTCTTC.

V and J are TRBV6-5 and TRBJ1-1; perhaps TRBD1 as D (5 bases). The germline CDR1 and CDR2 sequences are MNHEY and SVGAGI. V lost 4 bases and J lost 6, with 15 bases in between. The CDR3 has 14 residues. CDR3 sequence: CASSSTSGRPEAFF. As DNA, the CDR3 is TGTGCCAGCAGTTCAACCTCAGGGAGGCCTGAAGCTTTCTTT.

The V and J genes are TRBV5-1 and TRBJ1-2, with TRBD1 matching 8 bases. The ends lost 4 bases at V and 8 bases at J; junction bases unmatched: 10. From germline, CDR1 is SGHRS and CDR2 YFSETQ. The CDR3 loop spans 14 amino acids. DNA for the CDR3: TGCGCCAGCAGCATAGCGCAGGGGGCAAAAGGCTACACCTTC. As protein: CASSIAQGAKGYTF.

This chain joins TRBV4-2 and TRBJ2-2, with D possibly being TRBD1 (6 bases). Trimming shortened V by 7 bases and J by 3 bases, and 15 bases separated the two germline ends. The CDR3 covers 15 residues. The germline V gene encodes CDR1 LGHNA and CDR2 YNFKEQ. The DNA for the CDR3 is TGTGCCAGCACCTCCGACAGGACGCACACCGGGGAGCTGTTTTTT. Translated, it gives CASTSDRTHTGELFF.